A single sample is the source of the 9 T cell receptor beta chains below, sequenced in a study of T-cell reconstitution after alpha-beta-depleted transplantation in children. The TCRbeta library was prepared with unique molecular identifiers. TCRdb fed the PCR reads into MiXCR, producing one record per CDR3 protein. The sample has 610,000 or so distinct CDR3 sequences, roughly 27% seen once. The starting material was PBMCs, obtained before TCRalphabeta/CD19-depleted stem cell transplant. The receptors derive from a boy in the first two years of life with Wiskott-Aldrich syndrome, due to receive a stem cell transplant.

This clonotype was counted a few times. This chain uses TRBV11-2 with TRBJ2-7; 7 bases are shared with TRBD2. Losses at the gene ends were 4 bases for V and 5 bases for J; bases not matched to a gene: 2. The CDR3 is 12 amino acids. CDR1 SGHAT and CDR2 FQNNGV come from the germline V gene. The CDR3 protein is CASSWLADEQYF. In DNA form, the CDR3 reads TGTGCCAGCAGCTGGCTAGCGGACGAGCAGTACTTC.

The genes are TRBV4-1 and TRBJ1-6; 8 bases are a match to TRBD1. The CDR3 loop spans 18 amino acids. Trimming took 3 bases from V and 7 from J; bases not matched to a gene: 14. CDR1 and CDR2 from the germline V gene are MGHRA and YSYEKL. CDR3 nucleotide sequence: TGCGCCAGCAGCCATGCCGGGACAGGCGCAAATTACAATTCACCCCTCCACTTT. Translated: CASSHAGTGANYNSPLHF.

This rearrangement joins TRBV10-3 to TRBJ2-3; maybe TRBD1 (6 bases). The CDR3 covers 11 residues. From germline, CDR1 is ENHRY and CDR2 SYGVKD. Trimming left V 10 bases short and J 4 bases short, with 9 bases between. CDR3 nucleotides: TGTGCCACCACAGGGTCAGATACGCAGTATTTT. This encodes CATTGSDTQYF.

The gene calls are TRBV5-1 and TRBJ2-7, with a weak D call TRBD2 (6 bases). Between the trimmed V and J ends, which lost 2 bases and 2 bases, there was a span of 14 bases. This CDR3 region has 15 residues. The germline CDR1 and CDR2 sequences are SGHRS and YFSETQ. CDR3 in amino acids: CASSLGHGGAYEQYF. The DNA of the CDR3 is TGCGCCAGCAGCTTAGGACACGGAGGGGCCTACGAGCAGTACTTC.

V gene TRBV10-3 combines with J gene TRBJ2-1; D unclear. With 0 bases removed from V and 5 bases from J, the gap between germline ends came to 11 bases. This CDR3 has 15 amino acids. CDR1 is ENHRY and CDR2 is SYGVKD in the germline V gene. The CDR3 DNA sequence: TGTGCCATCAGTGAGTCAGGGTCCATTAACAATGAGCAGTTCTTC. This sequence encodes CAISESGSINNEQFF.

The chain uses TRBV5-4 and TRBJ2-3; possibly TRBD2 for D (6 bases). CDR3 length equals 15 residues. Trimming stripped 1 base from V and 4 bases from J, with 13 bases between. From germline, CDR1 is SGHNT and CDR2 YYREEE (reference sequence). Here the CDR3 reads CASSLSWEAADTQYF. Written as DNA, the CDR3 is TGTGCCAGCAGCTTGTCGTGGGAGGCGGCAGATACGCAGTATTTT. Using reference TRBV5-4 and TRBJ2-3 for the parts outside the CDR3, the full variable domain is ETGVTQSPTHLIKTRGQQVTLRCSSQSGHNTVSWYQQALGQGPQFIFQYYREEENGRGNFPPRFSGLQFPNYSSELNVNALELDDSALYLCASSLSWEAADTQYFGPGTRLTVL.

J is TRBJ1-4 and V is TRBV20-1; D not resolved. The germline V and J ends were trimmed by 0 bases and 3 bases, with 14 bases remaining between them. Germline assignment: CDR1 DFQATT and CDR2 SNEGSKA (reference sequence). The CDR3 is 16 residues long. CDR3 DNA: TGCAGTGCTAGAGATATCATTGGGATGGCTAATGAAAAACTGTTTTTT. Translated: CSARDIIGMANEKLFF.

This clonotype was picked up many times. The rearrangement links TRBV5-1 to TRBJ2-3, with 10 bases fitting TRBD2. Germline V gene sequence: CDR1 SGHRS, CDR2 YFSETQ. J was trimmed by 0 bases and V by 4 bases; bases with no gene match: 5. The CDR3 extends over 16 amino acids. The CDR3 region is CASSRGLAASTDTQYF. The DNA of the CDR3 is TGCGCCAGCAGCCGCGGACTAGCGGCTAGCACAGATACGCAGTATTTT.

This clonotype came up many times. The chain carries TRBV5-1 and TRBJ2-7; 7 nucleotides agree with TRBD2. The CDR3 extends over 14 amino acids. Trimming at V came to 2 bases and at J to 5 bases, leaving 7 bases not matched to a gene. CDR1 is SGHRS and CDR2 is YFSETQ in the germline V gene. CDR3 sequence reads: CASSFEGGPDEQYF. Written as DNA, the CDR3 is TGCGCCAGCAGCTTCGAGGGAGGGCCGGACGAGCAGTACTTC. Based on the CDR3 plus reference TRBV5-1 and TRBJ2-7, the full variable domain is KAGVTQTPRYLIKTRGQQVTLSCSPISGHRSVSWYQQTPGQGLQFLFEYFSETQRNKGNFPGRFSGRQFSNSRSEMNVSTLELGDSALYLCASSFEGGPDEQYFGPGTRLTVT.